There are a few counts of the clone carrying this TCR beta chain. Its antigen is unknown. Donors underwent one heparinised blood draw, around 100 mL on average. Central memory, naive, regulatory and stem cell-like memory CD4+ cells were sorted by CD45RO/CCR7/CD25/CD127/CD95/CD27. Germline-derived CDR1 and CDR2 are SQVTM and ANQGSEA. The J segment lost 4 bases and the V segment lost 7 bases, leaving 12 bases of the junction unmatched. The CDR3 spans 14 residues. This sample is drawn from a study of beta chain features in type 1 diabetes. At the level of the study: No age, gender or cell yield differences were seen between patients and healthy donors.

TCRB transcripts that were expressed got sequenced, as all of the isolated RNA had been reverse transcribed. Libraries were prepared by immunoSEQ multiplex PCR; TCRdb keeps only in-frame clonotypes and omits some of them. The data hold about 360,000 clones, with roughly 12% observed a single time. Study observations and caveats: Type 1 diabetes patients had moderately but significantly shorter TCRB CDR3s in all four CD4+ subsets.

The sequencing sample was made of naive CD4+ T cells from blood. The rearrangement links TRBV29-1 to TRBJ1-1; 7 bases align to TRBD1. This sequence was found in a man younger than 35 in good health. The CDR3 DNA sequence: TGCAGCGCCGAGGACAGGTCGACGGGCACTGAAGCTTTCTTT. Translation gives CSAEDRSTGTEAFF. The entire variable domain, with the rest obtained from reference TRBV29-1 and TRBJ1-1, is as follows: SAVISQKPSRDICQRGTSLTIQCQVDSQVTMMFWYRQQPGQSLTLIATANQGSEATYESGFVIDKFPISRPNLTFSTLTVSNMSPEDSSIYLCSAEDRSTGTEAFFGQGTRLTVV.